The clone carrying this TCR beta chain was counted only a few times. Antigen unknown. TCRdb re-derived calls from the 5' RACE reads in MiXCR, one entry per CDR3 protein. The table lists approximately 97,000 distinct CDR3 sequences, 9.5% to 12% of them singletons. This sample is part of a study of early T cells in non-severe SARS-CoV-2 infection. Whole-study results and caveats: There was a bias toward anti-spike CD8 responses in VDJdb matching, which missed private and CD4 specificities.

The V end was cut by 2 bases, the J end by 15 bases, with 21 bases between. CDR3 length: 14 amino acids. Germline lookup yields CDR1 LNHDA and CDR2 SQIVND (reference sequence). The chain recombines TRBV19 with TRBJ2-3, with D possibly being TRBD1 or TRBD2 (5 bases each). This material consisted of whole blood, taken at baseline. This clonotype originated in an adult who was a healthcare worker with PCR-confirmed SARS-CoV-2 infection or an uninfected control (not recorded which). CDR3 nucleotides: TGTGCCAGTAGTATACGATTCAGGGACGGCCTAAGATATTTT. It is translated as CASSIRFRDGLRYF.